This TCR beta chain was documented in a study of shared clonotypes between healthy human individuals. Across the study: The cohort comprised a couple of women and a few men. Their ages spanned 18 to 49 years.

This table comes from immunoSEQ multiplex PCR, and its TCRdb copy is limited to in-frame clones, with some not included. The table includes 2 million to 3 million clones, approximately 93% detected once. This receptor was identified in a man aged 18 to 29 in good health. Some clones in this sample may be carry-over from other donors' samples. The specimen sequenced was naive CD4+ T cells from PBMCs. Regarding subset: CD45RA+ positively selected.

CDR3 amino acids: CASRRTGYSNQPQHF. The CDR3 coding sequence is TGTGCCAGCAGGCGAACAGGGTATAGCAATCAGCCCCAGCATTTT. This chain joins TRBV6-5 and TRBJ1-5; D is perhaps TRBD1 (6 bases). CDR1 and CDR2 from the germline V gene are MNHEY and SVGAGI. This CDR3 is 15 amino acids long. Trimming took off 6 bases at V and 0 bases at J, with 12 bases between the two ends.